This TCR beta chain comes out of a study of cytomegalovirus exposure and HLA in healthy donors. Study-level background: Previous work identified 117 million unique TCR beta sequences from about 179 million T cells.

This CDR3 is built from 17 residues. CDR1 and CDR2 (germline): SGHDN, FVKESK. After removal of 3 bases from V and 0 bases from J, the junction contained 7 bases not matched to a gene. PCR was performed using 60 Vbeta and 13 Jbeta primers. Sequencing was performed with immunoSEQ multiplex PCR; in TCRdb, only in-frame clones are kept and a portion is missing. The sample includes fewer than 300,000 clones, approximately 90% of them seen just once. Study findings and constraints: Researchers left out some V segments, among them TRBV6-2 and TRBV6-3, as indistinguishable. A prior analysis recorded that most TCR beta V segments were productive about 87% or about 30% of the time. CMV antigen specificity was confirmed in vitro for three CMV-associated chains.

About this clone itself: Its antigen is as yet unknown.

V gene TRBV14 combines with J gene TRBJ2-7; 11 bases match TRBD2. This TCR came from a man in his forties or fifties in good health and CMV-seropositive. Sequencing was carried out using PBMCs. The chain's CDR3 is CASSHPTGTSGSYEQYF. DNA for the CDR3: TGTGCCAGCAGCCACCCTACGGGGACTAGCGGCTCCTACGAGCAGTACTTC.